Here is one T cell receptor (beta chain) with its context. TCRdb keeps only in-frame clones here, not all; method: immunoSEQ multiplex PCR. The table has roughly 120,000 clones, 90% seen once. The data were taken from a study of T cell clones after liver transplantation. About the research overall: TCRbeta sequencing after a pre-transplant mixed lymphocyte reaction identified graft-donor-reactive clones, later tracked in post-transplant blood.

The V gene lost 1 base and the J gene lost 1 base, with 9 bases spanning the gap. The CDR3 is 14 amino acids. Germline CDR1 is SGDLS and CDR2 is YYNGEE. The source material was CD4+ T cells from blood, sampled 12 months after liver transplant. The receptor was isolated from a human patient who received a liver transplant. Some T cells may be supplied by the graft donor. V is TRBV9 and J is TRBJ2-7; D uncertain. The CDR3 region has the DNA TGTGCCAGCAGCGTACTGGCGAGGTCCTACGAGCAGTACTTC. Amino acid sequence: CASSVLARSYEQYF.